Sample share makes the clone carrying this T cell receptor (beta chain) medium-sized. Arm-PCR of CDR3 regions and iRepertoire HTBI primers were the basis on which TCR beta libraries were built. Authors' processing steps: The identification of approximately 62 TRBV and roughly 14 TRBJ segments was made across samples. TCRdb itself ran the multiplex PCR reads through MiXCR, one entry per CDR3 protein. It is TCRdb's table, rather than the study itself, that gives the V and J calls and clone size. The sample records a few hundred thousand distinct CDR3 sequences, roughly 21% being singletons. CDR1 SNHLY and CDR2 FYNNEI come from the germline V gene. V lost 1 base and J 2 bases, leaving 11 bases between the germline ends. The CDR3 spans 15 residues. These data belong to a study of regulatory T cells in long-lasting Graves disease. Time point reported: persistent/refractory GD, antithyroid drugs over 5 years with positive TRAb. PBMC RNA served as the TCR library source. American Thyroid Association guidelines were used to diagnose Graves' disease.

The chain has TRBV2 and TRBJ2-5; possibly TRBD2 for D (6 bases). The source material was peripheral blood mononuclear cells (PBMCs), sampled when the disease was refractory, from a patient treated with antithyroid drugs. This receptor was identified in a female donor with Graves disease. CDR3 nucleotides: TGTGCCAGCAGTGAAGGAGGCGGGATTCAAGAGACCCAGTACTTC. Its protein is CASSEGGGIQETQYF.